Detailed here is one T cell receptor beta chain. Its matching antigen is unknown. The source of the sample is a study of cytomegalovirus exposure and HLA in healthy donors. The PCR was carried out with 60 Vbeta primers and 13 Jbeta primers. Profiled with immunoSEQ multiplex PCR; TCRdb holds only in-frame clones, not every one. The sample carries about 200,000 clones, 86% recorded once. Whole-study findings and limits: In a later analysis, V- and J-gene trimming of beta chains associated with a DCLRE1C missense variant, replicated independently. The study flagged fewer than 200 TCR beta chains as cytomegalovirus-associated.

This TCR was recovered from a woman under 40 in good health and CMV-seronegative. The sequenced material came from PBMCs.

This chain's CDR3 is CASSLIVGVPDTQYF. DNA of the CDR3: TGTGCCAGCAGCCTTATTGTCGGGGTACCAGATACGCAGTATTTT. The chain joins TRBV7-3 to TRBJ2-3, with D tentatively TRBD2 (5 bases). Germline V gene lookup returns CDR1 SGHTA and CDR2 FQGTGA. The V end was cut by 5 bases, the J end by 4 bases, with 16 bases between. The CDR3 loop spans 15 amino acids.